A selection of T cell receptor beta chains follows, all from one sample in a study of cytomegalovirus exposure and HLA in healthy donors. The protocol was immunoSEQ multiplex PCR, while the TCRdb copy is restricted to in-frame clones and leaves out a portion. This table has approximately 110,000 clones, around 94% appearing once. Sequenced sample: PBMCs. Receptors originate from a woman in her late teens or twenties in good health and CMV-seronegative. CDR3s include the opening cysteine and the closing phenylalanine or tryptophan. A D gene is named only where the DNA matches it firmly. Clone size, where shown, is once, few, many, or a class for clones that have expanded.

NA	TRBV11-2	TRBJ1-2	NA	TGTGCCAGCAGCTTAAACCCAGTTGGGGGCCCCGGGGCCTATGGCTACACCTTC	CASSLNPVGGPGAYGYTF
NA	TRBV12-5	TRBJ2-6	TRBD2	TGTGCTAGTGGTTTGTCGGGGGGCTCTGGGGCCAACGTCCTGACTTTC	CASGLSGGSGANVLTF
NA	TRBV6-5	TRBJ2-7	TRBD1	TGTGCCAGCAAGTTTCGAGGACAGGGATCATACGAGCAGTACTTC	CASKFRGQGSYEQYF
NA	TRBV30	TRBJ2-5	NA	TGTGCCTGGAGTTTCCTAGGAGAGACCCAGTACTTC	CAWSFLGETQYF
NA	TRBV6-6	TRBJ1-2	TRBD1	TGTGCCAGCAGTTACAGGGACAGGGTGTCTGGCTACACCTTC	CASSYRDRVSGYTF
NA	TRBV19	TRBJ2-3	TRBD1	TGTGCCAGTAGTATGTGGACAGGGAACGACAATACGCAGTATTTT	CASSMWTGNDNTQYF
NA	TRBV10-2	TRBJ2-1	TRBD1	TGCGCCAGCAATACAGGGGCCCCGACTTACAATGAGCAGTTCTTC	CASNTGAPTYNEQFF
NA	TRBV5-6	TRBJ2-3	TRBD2	TGTGCCAGCAGCGGAACGACTAGCGGGACCTCTAGCACAGATACGCAGTATTTT	CASSGTTSGTSSTDTQYF
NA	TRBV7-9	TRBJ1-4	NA	TGTGCCAGCAGTTCAGAGGCCGAAAAACTGTTTTTT	CASSSEAEKLFF
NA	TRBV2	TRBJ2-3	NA	TGTGCCAGATCATTAGAGAACACAGATACGCAGTATTTT	CARSLENTDTQYF
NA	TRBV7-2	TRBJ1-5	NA	TGTGCCAGCAGCCCTCCCGGGGGTAGGGGCCTCAATCAGCCCCAGCATTTT	CASSPPGGRGLNQPQHF
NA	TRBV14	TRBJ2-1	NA	TGTGCCAGCAGCCAAGCTACTCAGGGTGAGCAGTTCTTC	CASSQATQGEQFF
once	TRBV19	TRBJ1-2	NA	TGTGCCAGTAGTATTCATGCGGCGGAGGCCTATGGCTACACCTTC	CASSIHAAEAYGYTF
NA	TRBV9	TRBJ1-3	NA	TGTGCCAGCAGCGTAGGGCACCACTCTGGAAACACCATATATTTT	CASSVGHHSGNTIYF
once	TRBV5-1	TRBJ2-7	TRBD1	TGCGCCAGCAGCTTAGGCAGGGGGATCGAGCAGTACTTC	CASSLGRGIEQYF
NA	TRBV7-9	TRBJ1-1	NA	TGTGCCAGCAGTCCTCCTTTGAACACTGAAGCTTTCTTT	CASSPPLNTEAFF
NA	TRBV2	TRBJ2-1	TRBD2	TGTGCCAGCAGTGTAGGCGGGCGGGAGGGGTCGTTCTTC	CASSVGGREGSFF
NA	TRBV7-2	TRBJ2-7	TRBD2	TGTGCCAGCAGCGATGATAGCGGGAGGAACGAGCAGTACTTC	CASSDDSGRNEQYF
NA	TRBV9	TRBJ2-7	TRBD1	TGTGCCAGCAGCGCTAGGGACAGGGGATACTCCTACGAGCAGTACTTC	CASSARDRGYSYEQYF
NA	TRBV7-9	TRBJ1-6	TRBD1	TGTGCCAGCAGCTTTGGACAGGGCGGATCCCCCCTCCACTTT	CASSFGQGGSPLHF
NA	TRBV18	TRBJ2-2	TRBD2	TGTGCCAGCTCCCCCGGGACTAGCGGCACCGGGGAGCTGTTTTTT	CASSPGTSGTGELFF
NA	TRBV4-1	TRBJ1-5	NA	TGCGCCAGCAGCCAGGCAGACAGTCAGCCCCAGCATTTT	CASSQADSQPQHF
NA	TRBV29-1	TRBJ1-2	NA	TGCAGCGCCTACAGAGTTGAGGGGGATGGCTACACCTTC	CSAYRVEGDGYTF
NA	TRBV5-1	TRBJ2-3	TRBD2	TGCGCCAGCAGCTTACCCATAGCGGGGATCTTCACAGATACGCAGTATTTT	CASSLPIAGIFTDTQYF
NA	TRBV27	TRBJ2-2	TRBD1	TGTGCCAGCAGTACCTACGACAGGGTCAGCGGGGAGCTGTTTTTT	CASSTYDRVSGELFF
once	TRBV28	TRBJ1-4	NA	TGTGGGGCCGGTCGTGAAAAACTGTTTTTT	CGAGREKLFF
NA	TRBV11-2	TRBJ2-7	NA	TGTGCCAGCAGCAGACCCGAGACGGGCTACGAGCAGTACTTC	CASSRPETGYEQYF
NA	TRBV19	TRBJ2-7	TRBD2	TGTGCCAGTAGTATGTCCAGCGGGAGATTCAACGAGCAGTACTTC	CASSMSSGRFNEQYF
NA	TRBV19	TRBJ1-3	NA	TGTGCCAGTACCTTACAGGGACCTGGAAACACCATATATTTT	CASTLQGPGNTIYF
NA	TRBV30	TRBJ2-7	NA	TGTGCCTGGAGTTTCGGGGAGACCTACGAGCAGTACTTC	CAWSFGETYEQYF
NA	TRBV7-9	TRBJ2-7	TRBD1	TGTGCCAGCAGCCTTGATGGGACAGGGAACTACGAGCAGTACTTC	CASSLDGTGNYEQYF
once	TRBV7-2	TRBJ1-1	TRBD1	TGTGCCAGCAGCCTAGTAGGGACAGGGGGAACTTTCTTT	CASSLVGTGGTFF
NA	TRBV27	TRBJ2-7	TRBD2	TGTGCCAGCAGTTTAAGGCGCGGGGCTAGCGGAGCGTACGAGCAGTACTTC	CASSLRRGASGAYEQYF
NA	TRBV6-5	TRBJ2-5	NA	TGTGCCAGCAGTAAATGGACCGGGGAAGAGACCCAGTACTTC	CASSKWTGEETQYF
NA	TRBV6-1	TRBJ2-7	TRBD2	TGTGCCAGCAGTGACATAGCGGGGGGCCCATATTGGAGGTACTTC	CASSDIAGGPYWRYF
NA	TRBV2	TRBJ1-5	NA	TGTGCCAGCAGCGAGGACAGTTATAGCAATCAGCCCCAGCATTTT	CASSEDSYSNQPQHF
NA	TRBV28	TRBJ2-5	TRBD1	TGTGCCAGCAGTTCGACAGGGGGCGCATCGGAAGAGACCCAGTACTTC	CASSSTGGASEETQYF
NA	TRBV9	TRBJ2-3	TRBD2	TGTGCCAGCAGCGTAGCTACGGGCGGGGGGGCCGCAGATACGCAGTATTTT	CASSVATGGGAADTQYF
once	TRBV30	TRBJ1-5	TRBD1	TGTGCCTGGAGCGGAGGGACAGCTGATAATCAGCCCCAGCATTTT	CAWSGGTADNQPQHF
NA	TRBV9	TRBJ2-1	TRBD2	TGTGCCAGCAGCGCCAGCGGGAGCCCCGCATACAATGAGCAGTTCTTC	CASSASGSPAYNEQFF
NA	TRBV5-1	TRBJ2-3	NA	TGCGCCAGCAGCCTTCAGACAGTAGCAGATACGCAGTATTTT	CASSLQTVADTQYF
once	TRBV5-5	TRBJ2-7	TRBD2	TGTGCCAGCAGCTTTCGGACTAGCGGGTCCTACGAGCAGTACTTC	CASSFRTSGSYEQYF
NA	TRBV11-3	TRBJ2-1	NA	TGTGCCAGCAGCTCTGGAGGGGTTGGTGAGCAGTTCTTC	CASSSGGVGEQFF
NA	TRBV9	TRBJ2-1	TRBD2	TGTGCCAGCAGCGTCGCGGGGGGGCATTACAATGAGCAGTTCTTC	CASSVAGGHYNEQFF
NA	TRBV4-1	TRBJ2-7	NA	TGCGCCAGCAGCCCGGGGGACGGGAGCTCCTACGAGCAGTACTTC	CASSPGDGSSYEQYF
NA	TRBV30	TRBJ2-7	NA	TGTGCCTGGAGTGCAAAGACAGGCCTATCCTACGAGCAGTACTTC	CAWSAKTGLSYEQYF
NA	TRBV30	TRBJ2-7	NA	TGTGCCTGGAGTTCCCTCTCCTACGAGCAGTACTTC	CAWSSLSYEQYF
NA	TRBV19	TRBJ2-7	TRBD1	TGTGCCAGCCCACCGAACCGGACAGGGGGCCACGAGCAGTACTTC	CASPPNRTGGHEQYF
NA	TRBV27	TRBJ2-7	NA	TGTGCCAGCAGTTTAGCCCAGGGGAACTACGAGCAGTACTTC	CASSLAQGNYEQYF
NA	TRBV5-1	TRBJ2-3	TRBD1	TGCGCCACCGGAAAGGGGACAGGGGGCCTGACAGATACGCAGTATTTT	CATGKGTGGLTDTQYF
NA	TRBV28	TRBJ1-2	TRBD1	TGTGCCAGCAGCTCGGGACAGACCTATGGCTACACCTTC	CASSSGQTYGYTF
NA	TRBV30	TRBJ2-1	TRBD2	TGTGCCTGGGAAAGCGGGGGGCCTTACAATGAGCAGTTCTTC	CAWESGGPYNEQFF